The 7 T cell receptor beta chains below come from one sample, sequenced in a study of CD8+ T cells in alopecia areata. Reverse transcription of extracted RNA yielded cDNA, which provided the sequencing template. Here immunoSEQ multiplex PCR was the method, and the copy in TCRdb shows in-frame clones only, minus some. This table holds 180,000 or so clones, approximately 52% found once. Treatment described: oral pan-JAK inhibitor, 5-10 mg twice daily. The sample in question was CD4+ T cells sorted from blood, obtained at approximately week 56, from a patient treated with tofacitinib. The receptors shown here come from a human donor with alopecia areata.

The V and J genes are TRBV5-4 and TRBJ2-7, with D uncertain. The CDR3 is 13 residues long. V was pared by 5 bases and J by 8 bases, with 17 bases between. CDR1 SGHNT and CDR2 YYREEE come from the germline V gene (reference sequence). Here the CDR3 reads CASSPPGHKKQYF. In DNA, the CDR3 is TGTGCCAGCAGTCCTCCGGGCCATAAGAAGCAGTACTTC.

The V and J genes are TRBV12-2 and TRBJ1-2; TRBD1, as called in the table, went unchecked against the DNA. TRBV12-2 is given as a pseudogene. The CDR3 length is 17 residues. CDR3 coding DNA: TGTGCAAGTCGCTTTCCTCCGGGACAGGGGGCGAATTATGGCTACACCTTC. It is translated as CASRFPPGQGANYGYTF.

The V gene is TRBV30, the J gene TRBJ1-2, with TRBD1 as a possible D gene (6 bases). Trimming pared 0 bases from V and 2 bases from J, leaving 10 bases between. This CDR3 comprises 14 residues. Germline CDR1 and CDR2: GTSNPN and SVGIG (reference sequence). In DNA, the CDR3 is TGTGCCTGGAGTGTACCCACAGGGAACTATGGCTACACCTTC. As protein: CAWSVPTGNYGYTF. Drawing the rest from reference TRBV30 and TRBJ1-2, the complete variable domain is SQTIHQWPATLVQPVGSPLSLECTVEGTSNPNLYWYRQAAGRGLQLLFYSVGIGQISSEVPQNLSASRPQDRQFILSSKKLLLSDSGFYLCAWSVPTGNYGYTFGSGTRLTVV.

The rearrangement joins TRBV18 to TRBJ1-6; TRBD1 might be the D (6 bases). V was pared by 4 bases and J by 6 bases, with 16 bases between. Germline loops: CDR1 KGHSH, CDR2 LQKENI. The CDR3 covers 16 residues. For the CDR3, the DNA is TGTGCCAGCTCACAGGACAGCCCCGGTTTTAATTCACCCCTCCACTTT. Translated: CASSQDSPGFNSPLHF. Using reference TRBV18 and TRBJ1-6 for the parts outside the CDR3, the full variable domain is NAGVMQNPRHLVRRRGQEARLRCSPMKGHSHVYWYRQLPEEGLKFMVYLQKENIIDESGMPKERFSAEFPKEGPSILRIQQVVRGDSAAYFCASSQDSPGFNSPLHFGNGTRLTVT.

The sample holds many counts of this clone. The rearrangement joins TRBV4-1 to TRBJ2-5, with TRBD1 matching 9 bases. From germline, CDR1 is MGHRA and CDR2 YSYEKL. Trimming took 1 base from V and 9 from J; bases not matched to a gene: 21. This CDR3 contains 19 residues. The CDR3: CASSQGIPVLRTGERAQYF. The CDR3, as DNA: TGCGCCAGCAGCCAAGGCATTCCCGTCCTTCGGACAGGGGAGCGGGCCCAGTACTTC.

The chain uses TRBV30 and TRBJ2-2; 11 nucleotides match TRBD1. V shed 3 bases and J 5 bases; nucleotides not matched to a gene: 2. This CDR3 is built from 14 residues. Germline assignment: CDR1 GTSNPN and CDR2 SVGIG (reference sequence). The CDR3 region has the DNA TGTGCCTGGAGGCGGGACAGGGGGACCGGGGAGCTGTTTTTT. This encodes CAWRRDRGTGELFF.

This clone has more than one count but fewer than ten. The chain has TRBV19 and TRBJ1-2; TRBD1 agrees at 9 bases. Germline values: CDR1 LNHDA, CDR2 SQIVND (reference sequence). This CDR3 region has 14 residues. J lost 7 bases, V lost 4 bases, and 7 bases had no gene match. This CDR3 reads CASSTDRGTSGYTF. The CDR3 DNA reads as TGTGCCAGTAGTACGGACAGGGGTACGTCTGGCTACACCTTC.